The entry below gives a single TCR beta chain sequence along with its context. What it binds is unknown. The data derive from a study of cytomegalovirus exposure and HLA in healthy donors. PCR used 60 Vbeta primers and 13 Jbeta primers. Clones were sequenced by immunoSEQ multiplex PCR, and TCRdb holds only the in-frame ones, with some missing. This table has under 200,000 clones, 70% to 90% appearing once. Study conclusions and caveats: HLA restriction was apparent for most CMV-associated TCR beta chains in a later analysis. What was likely a sequencing artifact was a cluster of highly shared sequence variants. Presence/absence analysis assumed near-uniform sequencing depth across donors.

The germline V gene has CDR1 SGHVS and CDR2 FQNEAQ. This CDR3 has 14 residues. V shed 7 bases, J shed 8 bases, and the junction held 10 bases outside the gene matches. The sample taken for sequencing was PBMCs. The chain joins TRBV7-8 to TRBJ2-1; 8 positions agree with TRBD2. The TCR was taken from a young woman in good health and CMV-seronegative. DNA of the CDR3: TGTGCCAGCACCCCCTACGGGAGGGCTGATGAGCAGTTCTTC. Encoded protein: CASTPYGRADEQFF.